The source of this TCR beta chain is a study of graft-versus-host responses after intestinal transplantation (dated by TCRdb to the early 2020s). In the study overall: The transplants that recipients received were multivisceral, liver-intestinal, or isolated intestinal. Every recipient was given anti-thymocyte globulin induction, followed by 2 to 3 years of maintenance tacrolimus and steroids. Bulk TCR-beta CDR3 sequencing was used to track graft-versus-host and host-versus-graft alloreactive T cell clones in the graft, circulation and bone marrow after intestinal transplantation. To identify alloreactive clones, pre-transplant mixed lymphocyte reaction products were sequenced and then compared with unstimulated pre-transplant donor and recipient T cells. A cohort of fewer than 25 intestinal transplant recipients, including one retransplant, was enrolled, and a few patients lacking pretransplant specimens were excluded. A peak of at least 4% donor T cells among recipient peripheral blood mononuclear cells was the definition used for donor T cell macrochimerism. Samples from three later patients were sequenced in-house on an Illumina MiSeq with MiXCR processing rather than by the commercial service. General findings and caveats noted by the study authors: Patients with donor T cell macrochimerism had high GvH to HvG T cell clonal ratios in their allografts. Peak levels of circulating GvH clones were associated with declines in HvG clones early after transplant. GvH clones were detected in recipient bone marrow, and some of these GvH clones were observed earlier in ileal mucosa or blood, consistent with an intestinal mucosal origin. The relatively low number and heterogeneity of intestinal transplant patients limited the conclusions.

Comments on this clone: It lacks a known antigen. It has no much larger one-base neighbor in the sample; base qualities were not kept.

The time point label, as the study defines it: cells obtained before transplantation from donor or recipient. CD3+CD4+ and CD3+CD8+ populations were FACS-sorted from unstimulated pre-transplant donor and recipient cells taken from spleen or lymph nodes. The library was produced with the immunoSEQ multiplex PCR assay. For most patients, genomic DNA was isolated with the Qiagen DNeasy Blood and Tissue Kit and sent frozen to Adaptive Biotechnologies for TCR sequencing. Adaptive Biotechnologies carried out high-throughput TCR-beta CDR3 sequencing of genomic DNA for most patients. The original methods were these. TCR sequencing data were retrieved from Adaptive's ImmunoSEQ software for 15 to 20 patients, whereas a few other patients were processed with MiXCR and VDJtools. To correct CD4 versus CD8 sorting errors, any sequence found in both subsets at a frequency ratio below 5:1 was removed. CDR3 nucleotide sequences shared by donor and recipient were removed because the origin of these sequences could not be assigned. To count as alloreactive, a clone needed at least 2-fold expansion over unstimulated cells and a minimum CFSE-low frequency of 0.002% (template counts) or 0.001% (read counts). Clones detected in sequenced pre-transplant spleen, lymph node, or MLR CFSE-low populations of the donor or recipient were defined as mappable. Cumulative frequency of alloreactive clones was calculated as a percentage of all sequences weighted by copy number. Not all clones reach the TCRdb copy of this immuneACCESS table, which keeps in-frame sequences only. Checked studies attribute under half of the gap to unresolved V genes and leave the rest unexplained. The D gene and trimming were derived from the DNA, and the V and J assignments and clone size from that table. The sample table shows tens of thousands of clones, and approximately 89% are seen once. The ten largest clones take up approximately 0.32% of the sample.

Taken from cysteine to phenylalanine, the CDR3 has 13 residues. Only the CDR3 DNA stays, 39 bases, in frame from base 1. The germline V gene (reference sequence) specifies MNHEY as CDR1 and SMNVEV as CDR2. V and J lose 5 bases and 3 bases, and a span of 11 bases separates them. Sequencing was performed on unstimulated CD4+ T cells sorted from spleen or lymph node cells, taken before transplant. The sequence was obtained from a human donor who was the organ donor for an intestinal transplant. Recombination connected TRBV27 to TRBJ2-7, and perhaps TRBD1 as D gene, on 5 matching bases. The CDR3 reads CASSMQGIYEQYF. The DNA sequence is TGTGCCAGCAGTATGCAGGGTATCTACGAGCAGTACTTC.